Listed below are T cell receptor beta chains from one sample, sequenced in a study of blood T cell repertoires in COVID-19. The data were produced by immunoSEQ multiplex PCR, yet TCRdb's version contains in-frame clones alone and is incomplete. The sample has some 97,000 clones; roughly 87% are singletons. The sample comprised peripheral blood. The receptors here all came from a man aged 25 to 40 in a cohort sampled during active COVID-19. Both conserved end residues are part of each CDR3. Each record gives: J gene, clone size, V gene, D gene, CDR3 DNA, CDR3 protein. D genes are given only for firm matches. A clone size is listed for some rows: how often the clone was seen (once, few, many), or a class if it is expanded.

TRBJ2-7 | NA | TRBV27 | TRBD1 | TGTGCCAGCAGTTTCTCAGGGGGCGCAGGTCTCTACGAGCAGTACTTC | CASSFSGGAGLYEQYF
TRBJ1-4 | once | TRBV7-9 | NA | TGTGCCAGCAGCTCAGTCCTAGGAACTAATGAAAAACTGTTTTTT | CASSSVLGTNEKLFF
TRBJ1-3 | NA | TRBV2 | NA | TGTGCCAGCACAGCAGGGTCTGGAAACACCATATATTTT | CASTAGSGNTIYF
TRBJ2-3 | NA | TRBV2 | NA | TGTGCCAGCAGTTCTAGCACAGATACGCAGTATTTT | CASSSSTDTQYF
TRBJ1-1 | few | TRBV2 | NA | TGTGCCAGCAGTGGAGGGAGTAGCTGGGAAGCTTTCTTT | CASSGGSSWEAFF
TRBJ1-2 | once | TRBV6-5 | TRBD1 | TGTGCCAGCAGTTATAACCCCCGGGACAGGGGGTATGGCTACACCTTC | CASSYNPRDRGYGYTF
TRBJ2-3 | NA | TRBV9 | NA | TGTGCCAGCAGCGTCCGGGACTTTAACACAGATACGCAGTATTTT | CASSVRDFNTDTQYF
TRBJ1-4 | NA | TRBV5-6 | NA | TGTGCCAGCAGCTACCGGAGACAGTATAATGAAAAACTGTTTTTT | CASSYRRQYNEKLFF
TRBJ1-1 | NA | TRBV10-3 | NA | TGTGCCATCACCCCTCGACAGAATATGAACACTGAAGCTTTCTTT | CAITPRQNMNTEAFF
TRBJ1-3 | NA | TRBV19 | TRBD1 | TGTGCCAGTATCCCGCTGGGACAGGCACTTTCCTCTGGAAACACCATATATTTT | CASIPLGQALSSGNTIYF
TRBJ2-3 | NA | TRBV5-6 | NA | TGTGCCAGCAGCTTGCTGGACAGCCCAGATACGCAGTATTTT | CASSLLDSPDTQYF
TRBJ1-5 | few | TRBV5-1 | NA | TGCGCCAGCAGCACAGGGACAACTCATAGCAATCAGCCCCAGCATTTT | CASSTGTTHSNQPQHF
TRBJ2-1 | once | TRBV6-5 | NA | TGTGCCAGCAGTTACGGACGGGGTTCCTACAATGAGCAGTTCTTC | CASSYGRGSYNEQFF
TRBJ2-3 | NA | TRBV9 | TRBD2 | TGTGCCAGCACCCCTTTTTCCGGGACTAGCGGGGGGACCACAGATACGCAGTATTTT | CASTPFSGTSGGTTDTQYF
TRBJ2-2 | NA | TRBV7-9 | TRBD1 | TGTGCCAGCAGCCCCCGACAGGGGTGGGTCGGGGAGCTGTTTTTT | CASSPRQGWVGELFF
TRBJ2-1 | NA | TRBV5-1 | NA | TGCGCCAGCAGCTTGGATGAGGTCCGAAATGAGCAGTTCTTC | CASSLDEVRNEQFF
TRBJ1-2 | NA | TRBV5-1 | TRBD1 | TGCGCCAGCAGCCCCGGACAGGGAGGTGGCTACACCTTC | CASSPGQGGGYTF
TRBJ2-5 | NA | TRBV18 | TRBD1 | TGTGCCAGCTCTCTAAACAGGGGCCAAGAGACCCAGTACTTC | CASSLNRGQETQYF
TRBJ2-1 | NA | TRBV5-8 | NA | TGTGCCAGCAGCTTGGTTGGGGCTTCCTACAATGAGCAGTTCTTC | CASSLVGASYNEQFF
TRBJ1-1 | once | TRBV20-1 | TRBD1 | TGCAGTGCTAGTGGACAGGGGGACACTGAAGCTTTCTTT | CSASGQGDTEAFF
TRBJ2-7 | NA | TRBV15 | TRBD1 | TGTGCCACCAGCAGAGTATCCCTAAGACAGGGTGGATACGAGCAGTACTTC | CATSRVSLRQGGYEQYF
TRBJ2-2 | NA | TRBV7-2 | TRBD2 | TGTGCCAGCAGCTTAAAAGCGGGAGGTATAGGGTTGGGCACCGGGGAGCTGTTTTTT | CASSLKAGGIGLGTGELFF
TRBJ1-2 | NA | TRBV30 | NA | TGTGCCTGGACCCTAGCAGGGGCTGAAGGCTACACCTTC | CAWTLAGAEGYTF
TRBJ1-5 | NA | TRBV19 | NA | TGTGCCAGTAGTGGGACACGGGATCAGCCCCAGCATTTT | CASSGTRDQPQHF
TRBJ1-5 | NA | TRBV21-1 | NA | TGTGCCAGCAGCAAAGAATTCGTGGCAGGGGGCCGTAGCAATCAGCCCCAGCATTTT | CASSKEFVAGGRSNQPQHF
TRBJ1-4 | NA | TRBV6-5 | NA | TGTGCCAGCAGGGACACCCTAAATGAAAAACTGTTTTTT | CASRDTLNEKLFF
TRBJ1-2 | NA | TRBV6-5 | TRBD1 | TGTGCCAGCATCCGCACCAGGGGGATTAACTATGGCTACACCTTC | CASIRTRGINYGYTF
TRBJ2-5 | NA | TRBV7-7 | TRBD1 | TGTGCCAGCAGCTTAGACAGGGGAGAGACCCAGTACTTC | CASSLDRGETQYF
TRBJ1-6 | NA | TRBV24-1 | NA | TGTGCCACCAGTGATTACGGACGGGGGAGCGGGAATTCACCCCTCCACTTT | CATSDYGRGSGNSPLHF
TRBJ2-3 | NA | TRBV25-1 | NA | TGTGCCAGCAGTGAATCCCATAGCACAGATACGCAGTATTTT | CASSESHSTDTQYF
TRBJ1-1 | once | TRBV12-5 | TRBD1 | TGTGCTAGTGGCCTAGGGTTGGACAGGGGCAATTACCTGAACACTGAAGCTTTCTTT | CASGLGLDRGNYLNTEAFF
TRBJ2-5 | NA | TRBV5-6 | TRBD2 | TGTGCCAGCAGCTTGTGGCTAGCGGGGGGGTCTCGGGAGACCCAGTACTTC | CASSLWLAGGSRETQYF
TRBJ1-1 | NA | TRBV7-9 | NA | TGTGCCAGCAGCTTAATGGCGGTGGGTGAAGCTTTCTTT | CASSLMAVGEAFF
TRBJ2-5 | NA | TRBV5-4 | TRBD2 | TGTGCCAGCAGCTTCGGGGGGGTTCAAGAGACCCAGTACTTC | CASSFGGVQETQYF
TRBJ1-2 | NA | TRBV6-6 | TRBD1 | TGTGCCAGCTCCGGGGACAGTGGCTACACCTTC | CASSGDSGYTF
TRBJ2-4 | NA | TRBV11-2 | TRBD2 | TGTGCCAGCACCCCGGGAGGCGTCAGGACTAGTTTAGCCAAAAACATTCAGTACTTC | CASTPGGVRTSLAKNIQYF
TRBJ1-6 | NA | TRBV10-3 | NA | TGTGCCATCAGTGAAATGGCGGTTCTCTATAATTCACCCCTCCACTTT | CAISEMAVLYNSPLHF
TRBJ2-2 | NA | TRBV6-6 | TRBD1 | TGTGCCAGCAGTGGGACAGCCGGGGAGCTGTTTTTT | CASSGTAGELFF
TRBJ2-1 | NA | TRBV4-3 | NA | TGCGCCAGCAGCCAAGACGGAAGCGGCCCTTACAATGAGCAGTTCTTC | CASSQDGSGPYNEQFF
TRBJ1-4 | NA | TRBV28 | TRBD1 | TGTGCCAGCAGTCCACACGCCGGGACAGTGAATGAAAAACTGTTTTTT | CASSPHAGTVNEKLFF
TRBJ1-4 | NA | TRBV3-1/TRBV3-2 | NA | TGTGCCAGCAGCCAAGACCCACAGGGTTGGGAAAAACTGTTTTTT | CASSQDPQGWEKLFF
TRBJ2-3 | NA | TRBV6-5 | NA | TGTGCCAGTGGAGGTAGCACAGATACGCAGTATTTT | CASGGSTDTQYF
TRBJ2-3 | NA | TRBV27 | TRBD2 | TGTGCCAGCAGTTCATCCGGGACTAGCGGGGCAGATACGCAGTATTTT | CASSSSGTSGADTQYF
TRBJ1-1 | NA | TRBV18 | NA | TGTGCCAGCTCACCAACAAGGAACACTGAAGCTTTCTTT | CASSPTRNTEAFF
TRBJ2-6 | NA | TRBV30 | TRBD1 | TGTGCCTGGAGCGGGGACAGGGGTGAATCTGGGGCCAACGTCCTGACTTTC | CAWSGDRGESGANVLTF
TRBJ1-4 | NA | TRBV4-3 | TRBD1 | TGCGCCAGCAGCCCGGGACAGGGTGTCCTTTTTGGAAAACTGTTTTTT | CASSPGQGVLFGKLFF
TRBJ2-5 | NA | TRBV7-9 | TRBD1 | TGTGCCAGCAGCCGCGGACAGGAAGAGACCCAGTACTTC | CASSRGQEETQYF
TRBJ2-7 | NA | TRBV11-2 | NA | TGTGCCAGCAGCTTAGACCTAGACTCCTACGAGCAGTACTTC | CASSLDLDSYEQYF
TRBJ2-3 | NA | TRBV21-1 | NA | TGTGCCAGCAGCAAGGGCAGGGGGCCGGATACGCAGTATTTT | CASSKGRGPDTQYF
TRBJ1-5 | few | TRBV19 | TRBD1 | TGTGCCAGTACTCGGAAGGGGGTGACAGGGGGAAATCAGCCCCAGCATTTT | CASTRKGVTGGNQPQHF
TRBJ1-4 | NA | TRBV10-3 | TRBD1 | TGTGCCATCAGGCCGGGACAGGGGGATGAAAAACTGTTTTTT | CAIRPGQGDEKLFF
TRBJ1-3 | NA | TRBV3-1/TRBV3-2 | NA | TGTGCCAGCAGCCAAGAACCCAGCTCTGGAAACACCATATATTTT | CASSQEPSSGNTIYF